This T cell receptor (beta chain) stems from a study of T cell clonality in common variable immunodeficiency. Profiled with immunoSEQ multiplex PCR; TCRdb holds only in-frame clones, not every one. The sample is made up of fewer than 40,000 clones, none counted only once. Germline V CDR1 and CDR2: GTSNPN, SVGIG (reference sequence). The V gene lost 0 bases and the J gene lost 1 base, with 6 bases spanning the gap. This CDR3 is 13 amino acids long. In its sample, this clone was seen many times. The CDR3 goes on 3 residues after the read ends, and that part is filled in from the germline J gene. The rearrangement joins TRBV30 to TRBJ1-1; D gene uncertain. Sequenced material: peripheral blood mononuclear cells. The receptor comes from a person aged 18 to 69 in good health. CDR3 DNA, as far as it was read: TGTGCCTGGAGTGTAAGCCCGAACACTGAA. It codes for CAWSVSPNTE. The CDR3 in its entirety is CAWSVSPNTEAFF.